The TCR beta chain under discussion was sequenced for a study of T cell responses to AZD1222 COVID-19 vaccine. The study's findings and limits: Researchers report vaccine-associated CD4 TCRs spanning spike, with dominance at 160-218 and 743-854.

Trimming took 5 bases from V and 10 from J; bases not matched to a gene: 8. The CDR3 extends over 15 amino acids. Germline assignment: CDR1 LNHDA and CDR2 SQIVND (reference sequence). Of note for this clone: Antigen unknown.

The assay was immunoSEQ multiplex PCR, and TCRdb's table has in-frame clones only and misses some. The sample consists of 150,000 to 200,000 clones, 85% to 95% of them appearing once. Specimen: peripheral blood, collected on day 0 of AZD1222 vaccination. The receptor's source is an adult in good health. J is TRBJ1-6 and V is TRBV19; TRBD1 agrees at 10 bases. The CDR3 DNA reads as TGTGCCAGTAGTGAGGGACAGGGGATCAGCTCACCCCTCCACTTT. This gives the protein CASSEGQGISSPLHF.